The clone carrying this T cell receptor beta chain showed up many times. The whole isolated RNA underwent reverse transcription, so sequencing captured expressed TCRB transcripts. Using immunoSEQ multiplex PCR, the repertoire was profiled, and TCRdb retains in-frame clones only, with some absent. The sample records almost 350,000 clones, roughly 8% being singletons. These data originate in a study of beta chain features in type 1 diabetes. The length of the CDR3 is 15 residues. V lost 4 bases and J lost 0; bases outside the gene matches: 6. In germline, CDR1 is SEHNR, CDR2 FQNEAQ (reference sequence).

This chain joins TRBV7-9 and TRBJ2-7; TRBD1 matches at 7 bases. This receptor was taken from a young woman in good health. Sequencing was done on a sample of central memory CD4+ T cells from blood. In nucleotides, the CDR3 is TGTGCCAGCAGCTCTCCAGGGGGTAGCTCCTACGAGCAGTACTTC. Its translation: CASSSPGGSSYEQYF.